The next 19 T cell receptor beta chains were all read from a single sample in a study of blood T cell repertoires in COVID-19. Assay: immunoSEQ multiplex PCR; the TCRdb copy retains only in-frame clones and omits some. Among over 11,000 clones, 90% were seen once, and the ten largest hold 8.1%. The sequenced sample consisted of peripheral blood. Source of these receptors: a human donor in a cohort sampled during active COVID-19.

The DNA of the CDR3 is TGTGCCTGGATCGGAGTCAGGGGGCGAAATTCACCCCTCCACTTT. Translated, it gives CAWIGVRGRNSPLHF. This chain joins TRBV30 and TRBJ1-6, with 8 bases identical to TRBD1. The CDR3 has 15 residues. Germline values: CDR1 GTSNPN, CDR2 SVGIG (reference sequence). V lost 4 bases, J lost 7 bases, and 9 bases stayed unmatched.

The rearrangement joins TRBV24-1 to TRBJ2-2; 8 bases match TRBD2. Germline CDR1 KGHDR, CDR2 SFDVKD. V was pared by 9 bases and J by 3 bases, with 8 bases of the junction left unmatched. The CDR3 length is 15 residues. CDR3 coding DNA: TGTGCCACCTCTCGGGGGGGGCAGGACACCGGGGAGCTGTTTTTT. Protein sequence: CATSRGGQDTGELFF.

The rearrangement links TRBV3-1 (or the pseudogene TRBV3-2) to TRBJ2-1, with TRBD2 identical over 8 bases. Germline lookup yields CDR1 LGHDT and CDR2 YNNKEL (reference sequence). The CDR3 is 15 residues long. J lost 7 bases, V lost 2 bases, and 7 bases had no gene match. The CDR3 nucleotides are TGTGCCAGCAGCCAAACCTCCGGGACTAGTAATGAGCAGTTCTTC. Translation: CASSQTSGTSNEQFF.

V usage is TRBV4-1 and J usage is TRBJ1-6; no clear D. Trimming left V 0 bases short and J 7 bases short, with 7 bases between. The germline V gene encodes CDR1 MGHRA and CDR2 YSYEKL. The CDR3 has 14 residues. CDR3 in DNA: TGCGCCAGCAGCCAAGATTGGGCAAATTCACCCCTCCACTTT. This gives the protein CASSQDWANSPLHF.

The chain combines TRBV18 with TRBJ2-7; 15 positions agree with TRBD2. Germline trimming cut 4 bases from V and 3 bases from J; bases unmatched to any gene: 10. From germline, CDR1 is KGHSH and CDR2 LQKENI. The CDR3 has 18 amino acids. The CDR3 reads CASSLGLAGGPEGYEQYF. For the CDR3, the DNA is TGTGCCAGCTCACTAGGACTAGCGGGAGGGCCAGAGGGCTACGAGCAGTACTTC.

J is TRBJ2-5 and V is TRBV10-3; TRBD1 matches at 8 bases. Germline CDR1 ENHRY, CDR2 SYGVKD. This CDR3 comprises 14 residues. V dropped 4 bases and J dropped 5; count of bases not matched to a gene: 6. CDR3 in amino acids: CAISASGGGETQYF. CDR3 DNA: TGTGCCATCAGTGCGTCAGGGGGCGGTGAGACCCAGTACTTC.

This chain joins TRBV3-1 (or the pseudogene TRBV3-2) and TRBJ1-5; tentative D call: TRBD1 (6 bases). Germline lookup yields CDR1 LGHDT and CDR2 YNNKEL (reference sequence). This CDR3 is built from 15 residues. V gave up 0 bases and J gave up 2 bases, with 8 bases separating them. The CDR3 region is CASSQEGAGNQPQHF. The CDR3 DNA sequence: TGTGCCAGCAGCCAAGAGGGGGCGGGCAATCAGCCCCAGCATTTT.

The chain recombines TRBV13 with TRBJ2-6, with 8 nucleotides matching TRBD1. The CDR3 length is 15 residues. V lost 6 bases and J lost 4; bases outside the gene matches: 5. Per the germline V gene, CDR1 is PRHDT and CDR2 is FYEKMQ (reference sequence). DNA for the CDR3: TGTGCCAGCAGTAACAGGGGGGCCGGGGCCAACGTCCTGACTTTC. The encoded protein is CASSNRGAGANVLTF. The full variable domain, rest sourced from reference TRBV13 and TRBJ2-6, is AAGVIQSPRHLIKEKRETATLKCYPIPRHDTVYWYQQGPGQDPQFLISFYEKMQSDKGSIPDRFSAQQFSDYHSELNMSSLELGDSALYFCASSNRGAGANVLTFGAGSRLTVL.

This sequence joins TRBV28 and TRBJ2-1; D might be TRBD2 (5 bases). Germline V gene sequence: CDR1 MDHEN, CDR2 SYDVKM. Trimming stripped 6 bases from V and 4 bases from J, with 22 bases between. The CDR3 sequence is 17 residues long. CDR3 nucleotide sequence: TGTGCCAGCAGCCCCCCCCCTGGGCTAGCTCCTTACAATGAGCAGTTCTTC. It yields the protein CASSPPPGLAPYNEQFF.

The rearrangement links TRBV28 to TRBJ2-7; 12 nucleotides match TRBD1. V shed 11 bases and J 9 bases; nucleotides not matched to a gene: 14. Germline loops: CDR1 MDHEN, CDR2 SYDVKM. The length of the CDR3 is 14 residues. The CDR3 sequence is CAGSTGTGGRGQYF. The CDR3 DNA reads TGTGCCGGGTCTACCGGGACAGGGGGCAGGGGGCAGTACTTC.

This chain uses TRBV3-1 (or the pseudogene TRBV3-2) with TRBJ2-7; 8 bases match TRBD2. In germline, CDR1 is LGHDT, CDR2 YNNKEL (reference sequence). J gave up 6 bases and V 0 bases, and 10 bases lay outside the gene matches. The CDR3 runs 16 residues. CDR3 in DNA: TGTGCCAGCAGCCAAGAACTGGCGGGAGGTTTGTCCGAGCAGTACTTC. This codes for CASSQELAGGLSEQYF.

The rearrangement links TRBV21-1 to TRBJ1-2; the table assigns TRBD1, which was not confirmed against the DNA. TRBV21-1 is reported as a pseudogene. The CDR3 contains 15 residues. The CDR3 here is CASTKGQGWNYGYTF. CDR3 DNA sequence: TGTGCCAGCACCAAGGGACAGGGGTGGAACTATGGCTACACCTTC.

The V gene is TRBV6-5, the J gene TRBJ2-1; 7 bases align to TRBD2. CDR3 size: 13 residues. Per the germline V gene, CDR1 is MNHEY and CDR2 is SVGAGI. The trim removed 8 bases at V and 7 bases at J, leaving 8 bases unmatched. CDR3 in amino acids: CASRGLVKNEQFF. In DNA form, the CDR3 reads TGTGCCAGCCGCGGACTAGTTAAGAATGAGCAGTTCTTC.

This chain links TRBV11-2 with TRBJ2-1; no clear D gene. Trimming removed 5 bases at V and 4 bases at J, with 12 bases between. The germline gives CDR1 SGHAT, CDR2 FQNNGV. The CDR3 contains 14 residues. The CDR3 bases are TGTGCCAGCAGCCTCCGAGCCCGTTACAATGAGCAGTTCTTC. Translation gives CASSLRARYNEQFF.

The gene calls are TRBV7-8 and TRBJ2-5; 11 bases agree with TRBD2. The CDR3 totals 15 residues. V gave up 6 bases and J gave up 0 bases; unmatched junction bases: 3. CDR1 and CDR2 from the germline V gene are SGHVS and FQNEAQ. The CDR3 DNA follows: TGTGCCAGCAGAAGACTAGCGGGGAACCAAGAGACCCAGTACTTC. Protein product: CASRRLAGNQETQYF.

The chain joins TRBV4-3 to TRBJ2-1; no clear D gene. The length of the CDR3 is 13 residues. CDR1 is LGHNA, CDR2 YSLEER, per germline. The germline V and J ends were trimmed by 2 bases and 8 bases, with 10 bases remaining between them. The CDR3 loop reads CASSQRVLDEQFF. CDR3 sequence (DNA): TGCGCCAGCAGCCAAAGAGTCTTGGATGAGCAGTTCTTC.

V and J are TRBV12-3 or TRBV12-4 and TRBJ1-2, with a weak D call TRBD1 (6 bases). The CDR3 covers 13 residues. The germline V and J ends were trimmed by 6 bases and 4 bases, with 12 bases remaining between them. The CDR3 bases are TGTGCCAGCAGGAGGGACACCGGCTATGGCTACACCTTC. Its protein is CASRRDTGYGYTF.

The V gene is TRBV7-7, the J gene TRBJ2-5; 12 nucleotides align to TRBD2. The trim removed 3 bases at V and 1 base at J, leaving 6 bases unmatched. Germline-derived CDR1 and CDR2 are SSHAT and FNYEAQ (reference sequence). The CDR3 extends over 17 amino acids. Here the CDR3 reads CASSLFTSGGPQETQYF. The CDR3 DNA reads as TGTGCCAGCAGCTTGTTCACTAGCGGGGGGCCCCAAGAGACCCAGTACTTC.

V is TRBV13 and J is TRBJ2-5; D call uncertain. The CDR3 contains 17 residues. Germline V gene sequence: CDR1 PRHDT, CDR2 FYEKMQ (reference sequence). The V and J ends lost 4 bases and 5 bases respectively, with 23 bases between them. In DNA form, the CDR3 reads TGTGCCAGCAGCTCCTCACTACTCGGGTCCCGGTTGGAGACCCAGTACTTC. This encodes CASSSSLLGSRLETQYF.